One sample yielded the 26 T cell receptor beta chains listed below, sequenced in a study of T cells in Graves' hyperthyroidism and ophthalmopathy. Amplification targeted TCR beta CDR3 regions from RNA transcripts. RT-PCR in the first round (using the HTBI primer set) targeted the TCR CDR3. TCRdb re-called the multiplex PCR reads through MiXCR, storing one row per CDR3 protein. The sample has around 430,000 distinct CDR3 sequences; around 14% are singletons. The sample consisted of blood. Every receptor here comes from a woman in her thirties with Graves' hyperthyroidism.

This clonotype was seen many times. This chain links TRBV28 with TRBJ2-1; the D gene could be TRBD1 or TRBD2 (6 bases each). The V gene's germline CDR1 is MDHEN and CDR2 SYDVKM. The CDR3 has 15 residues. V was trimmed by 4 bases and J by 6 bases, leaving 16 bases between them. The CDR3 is CASSSPGASSNEQFF. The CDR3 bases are TGTGCCAGCAGTTCCCCGGGGGCTAGCAGCAATGAGCAGTTCTTC.

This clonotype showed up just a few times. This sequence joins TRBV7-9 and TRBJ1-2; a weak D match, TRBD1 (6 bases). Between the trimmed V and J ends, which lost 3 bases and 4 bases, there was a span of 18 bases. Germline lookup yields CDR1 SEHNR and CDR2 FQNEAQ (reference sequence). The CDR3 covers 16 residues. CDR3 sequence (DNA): TGTGCCAGCAGCTTTAGAGGGGCCAGGGGCGGCTATGGCTACACCTTC. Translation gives CASSFRGARGGYGYTF.

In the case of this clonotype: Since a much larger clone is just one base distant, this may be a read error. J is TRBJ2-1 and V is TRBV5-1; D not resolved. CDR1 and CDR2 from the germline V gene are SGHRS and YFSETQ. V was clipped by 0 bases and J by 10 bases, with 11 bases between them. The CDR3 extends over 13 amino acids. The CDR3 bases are TGCGCCAGCAGCTTGGAGTTGGGCTACGAGCAGTTCTTC. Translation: CASSLELGYEQFF.

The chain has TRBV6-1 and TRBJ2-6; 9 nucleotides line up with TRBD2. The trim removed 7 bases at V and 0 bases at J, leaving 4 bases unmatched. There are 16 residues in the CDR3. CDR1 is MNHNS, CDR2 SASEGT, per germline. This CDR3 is CASTPSGNSGANVLTF. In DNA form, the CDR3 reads TGTGCCAGCACCCCTAGCGGGAACTCTGGGGCCAACGTCCTGACTTTC.

This CDR3 reads CASSQVIGRRFF. CDR3 coding DNA: TGTGCCAGCAGCCAAGTGATAGGGAGGCGGTTCTTC. V gene TRBV3-1 combines with J gene TRBJ2-1; D is perhaps TRBD2 (6 bases). CDR3 length equals 12 residues. The germline V gene encodes CDR1 LGHDT and CDR2 YNNKEL (reference sequence). V was clipped by 1 base and J by 15 bases, with 13 bases between them.

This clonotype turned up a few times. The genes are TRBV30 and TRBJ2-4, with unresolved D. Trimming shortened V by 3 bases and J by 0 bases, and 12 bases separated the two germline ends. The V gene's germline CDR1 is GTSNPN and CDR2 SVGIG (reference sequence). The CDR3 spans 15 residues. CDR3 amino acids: CAWSLTRSAKNIQYF. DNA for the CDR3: TGTGCCTGGAGCCTTACACGATCAGCCAAAAACATTCAGTACTTC.

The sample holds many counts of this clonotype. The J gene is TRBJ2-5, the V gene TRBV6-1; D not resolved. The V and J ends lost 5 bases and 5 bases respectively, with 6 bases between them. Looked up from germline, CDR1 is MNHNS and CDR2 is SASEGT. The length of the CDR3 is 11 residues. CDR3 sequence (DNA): TGTGCCAGCAGTTACTGGGAGACCCAGTACTTC. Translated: CASSYWETQYF.

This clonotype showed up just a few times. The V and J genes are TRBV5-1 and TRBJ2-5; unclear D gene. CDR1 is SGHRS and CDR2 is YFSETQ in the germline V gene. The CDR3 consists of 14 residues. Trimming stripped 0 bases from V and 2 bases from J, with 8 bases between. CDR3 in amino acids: CASSLGPTQETQYF. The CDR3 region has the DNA TGCGCCAGCAGCTTGGGACCCACACAAGAGACCCAGTACTTC. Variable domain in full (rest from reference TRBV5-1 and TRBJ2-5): KAGVTQTPRYLIKTRGQQVTLSCSPISGHRSVSWYQQTPGQGLQFLFEYFSETQRNKGNFPGRFSGRQFSNSRSEMNVSTLELGDSALYLCASSLGPTQETQYFGPGTRLLVL.

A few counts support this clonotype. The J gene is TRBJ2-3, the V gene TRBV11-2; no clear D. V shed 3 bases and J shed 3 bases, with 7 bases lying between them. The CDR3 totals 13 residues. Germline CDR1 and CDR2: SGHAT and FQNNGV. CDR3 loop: CASSFTFTDTQYF. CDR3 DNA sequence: TGTGCCAGCAGCTTTACCTTTACAGATACGCAGTATTTT.

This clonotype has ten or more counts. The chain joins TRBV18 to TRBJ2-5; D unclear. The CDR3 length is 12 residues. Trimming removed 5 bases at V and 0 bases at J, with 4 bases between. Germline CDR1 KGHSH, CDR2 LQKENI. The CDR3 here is CASSTYQETQYF. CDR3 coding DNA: TGTGCCAGCTCAACCTACCAAGAGACCCAGTACTTC.

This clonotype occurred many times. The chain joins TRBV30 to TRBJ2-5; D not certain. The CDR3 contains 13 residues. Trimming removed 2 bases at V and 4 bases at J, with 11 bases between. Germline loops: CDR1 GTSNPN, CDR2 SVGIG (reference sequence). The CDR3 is CAWSIPFVETQYF. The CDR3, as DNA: TGTGCCTGGAGTATCCCCTTTGTAGAGACCCAGTACTTC.

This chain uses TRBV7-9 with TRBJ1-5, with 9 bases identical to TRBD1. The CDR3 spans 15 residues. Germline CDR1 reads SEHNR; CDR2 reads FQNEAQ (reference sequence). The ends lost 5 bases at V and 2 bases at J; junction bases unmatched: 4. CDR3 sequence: CASSPRDRGNQPQHF. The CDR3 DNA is TGTGCCAGCAGCCCCCGGGACAGGGGCAATCAGCCCCAGCATTTT.

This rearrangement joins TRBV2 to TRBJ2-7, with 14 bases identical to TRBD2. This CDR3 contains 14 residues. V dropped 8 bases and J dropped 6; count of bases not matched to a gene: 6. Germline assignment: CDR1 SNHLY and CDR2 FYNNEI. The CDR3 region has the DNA TGTGCCAGCTTAGGGACTAGCGGGAGCATCGAGCAGTACTTC. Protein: CASLGTSGSIEQYF.

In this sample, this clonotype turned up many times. CDR3 sequence: CASSLSPGLRLGYTF. The DNA for the CDR3 is TGTGCCAGCAGCTTATCTCCCGGGTTAAGGTTAGGCTACACCTTC. The chain employs TRBV7-6 and TRBJ1-2; D is unclear. CDR1 is SGHVS and CDR2 is FNYEAQ in the germline V gene. The V gene lost 2 bases and the J gene lost 8 bases, with 18 bases spanning the gap. This CDR3 contains 15 residues. Variable domain in full (rest from reference TRBV7-6 and TRBJ1-2): GAGVSQSPRYKVTKRGQDVALRCDPISGHVSLYWYRQALGQGPEFLTYFNYEAQQDKSGLPNDRFSAERPEGSISTLTIQRTEQRDSAMYRCASSLSPGLRLGYTFGSGTRLTVV.

Here the CDR3 DNA reads TGCGCCAGCAGCTGGGCCGGGGGGTGGGACGAGCAGTACTTC. This translates into CASSWAGGWDEQYF. The V and J genes are TRBV5-1 and TRBJ2-7; 7 nucleotides agree with TRBD2. V dropped 3 bases and J dropped 5; count of bases not matched to a gene: 8. Germline loops: CDR1 SGHRS, CDR2 YFSETQ. The CDR3 is 14 residues long. The whole variable domain, filled in from reference TRBV5-1 and TRBJ2-7, reads KAGVTQTPRYLIKTRGQQVTLSCSPISGHRSVSWYQQTPGQGLQFLFEYFSETQRNKGNFPGRFSGRQFSNSRSEMNVSTLELGDSALYLCASSWAGGWDEQYFGPGTRLTVT.

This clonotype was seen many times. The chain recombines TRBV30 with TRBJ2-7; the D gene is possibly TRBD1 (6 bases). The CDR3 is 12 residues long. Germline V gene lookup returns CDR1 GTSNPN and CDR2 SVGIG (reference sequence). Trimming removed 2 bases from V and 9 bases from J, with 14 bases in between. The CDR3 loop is CAWSPRSGAQYF. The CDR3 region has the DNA TGTGCCTGGAGTCCTAGATCAGGGGCGCAGTACTTC.

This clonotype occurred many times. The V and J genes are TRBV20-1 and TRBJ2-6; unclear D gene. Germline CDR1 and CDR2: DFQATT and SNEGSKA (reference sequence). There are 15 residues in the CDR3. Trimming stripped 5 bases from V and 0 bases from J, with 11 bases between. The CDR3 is CSALRSGSGANVLTF. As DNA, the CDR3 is TGCAGTGCTCTCCGCTCCGGCTCTGGGGCCAACGTCCTGACTTTC.

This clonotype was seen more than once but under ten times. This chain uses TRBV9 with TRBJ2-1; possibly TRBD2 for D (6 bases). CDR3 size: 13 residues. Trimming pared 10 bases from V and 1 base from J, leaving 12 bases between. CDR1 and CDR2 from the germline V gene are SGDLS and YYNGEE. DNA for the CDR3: TGTGCCTCCGGCGGGGCGTCCTACAATGAGCAGTTCTTC. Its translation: CASGGASYNEQFF.

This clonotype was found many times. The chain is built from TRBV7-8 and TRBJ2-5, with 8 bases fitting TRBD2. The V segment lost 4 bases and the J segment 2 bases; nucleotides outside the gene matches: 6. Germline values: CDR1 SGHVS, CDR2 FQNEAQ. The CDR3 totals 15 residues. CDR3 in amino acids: CASSWSSGGQETQYF. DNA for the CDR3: TGTGCCAGCAGCTGGTCGAGCGGGGGTCAAGAGACCCAGTACTTC.

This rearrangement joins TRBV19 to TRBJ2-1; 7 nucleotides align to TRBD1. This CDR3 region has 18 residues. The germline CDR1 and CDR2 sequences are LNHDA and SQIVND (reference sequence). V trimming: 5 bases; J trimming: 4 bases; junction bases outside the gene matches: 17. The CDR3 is CASSFRTGARNGYNEQFF. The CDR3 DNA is TGTGCCAGTAGTTTTAGGACAGGCGCACGAAACGGTTACAATGAGCAGTTCTTC.

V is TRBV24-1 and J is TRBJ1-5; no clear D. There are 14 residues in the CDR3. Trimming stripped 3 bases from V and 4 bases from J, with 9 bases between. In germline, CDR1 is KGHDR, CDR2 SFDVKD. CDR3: CATSDPDGNQPQHF. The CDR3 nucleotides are TGTGCCACCAGTGATCCGGACGGGAATCAGCCCCAGCATTTT.

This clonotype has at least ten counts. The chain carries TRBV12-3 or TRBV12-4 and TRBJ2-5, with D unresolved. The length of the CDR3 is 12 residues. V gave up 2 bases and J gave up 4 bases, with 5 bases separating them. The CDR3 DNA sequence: TGTGCCAGCAGTTTATATAGAGAGACCCAGTACTTC. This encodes CASSLYRETQYF.

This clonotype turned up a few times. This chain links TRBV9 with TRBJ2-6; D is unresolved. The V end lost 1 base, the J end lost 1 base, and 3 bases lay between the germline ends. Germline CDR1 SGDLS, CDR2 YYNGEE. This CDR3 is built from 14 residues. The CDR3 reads CASSVKSGANVLTF. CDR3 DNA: TGTGCCAGCAGCGTAAAATCTGGGGCCAACGTCCTGACTTTC.

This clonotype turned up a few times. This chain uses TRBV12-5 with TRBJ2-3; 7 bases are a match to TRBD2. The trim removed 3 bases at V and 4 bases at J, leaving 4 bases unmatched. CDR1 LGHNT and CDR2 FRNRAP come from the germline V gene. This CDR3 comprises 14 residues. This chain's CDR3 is CASGFGGSADTQYF. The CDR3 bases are TGTGCTAGTGGTTTCGGCGGGAGCGCAGATACGCAGTATTTT. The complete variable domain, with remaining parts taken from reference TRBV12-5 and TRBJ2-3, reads DARVTQTPRHKVTEMGQEVTMRCQPILGHNTVFWYRQTMMQGLELLAYFRNRAPLDDSGMPKDRFSAEMPDATLATLKIQPSEPRDSAVYFCASGFGGSADTQYFGPGTRLTVL.

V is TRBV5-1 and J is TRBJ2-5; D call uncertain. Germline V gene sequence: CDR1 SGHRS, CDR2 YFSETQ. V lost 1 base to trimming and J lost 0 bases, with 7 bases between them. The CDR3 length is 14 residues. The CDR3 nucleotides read TGCGCCAGCAGCTTGATGCAGTACCAAGAGACCCAGTACTTC. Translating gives CASSLMQYQETQYF.

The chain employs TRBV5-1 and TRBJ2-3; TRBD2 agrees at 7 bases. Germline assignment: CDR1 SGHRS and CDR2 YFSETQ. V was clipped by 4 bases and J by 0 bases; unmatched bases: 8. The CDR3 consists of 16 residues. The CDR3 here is CASSPPTSESTDTQYF. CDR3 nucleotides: TGCGCCAGCAGCCCCCCAACTAGCGAGAGCACAGATACGCAGTATTTT. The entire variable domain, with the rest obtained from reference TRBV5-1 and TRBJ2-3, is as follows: KAGVTQTPRYLIKTRGQQVTLSCSPISGHRSVSWYQQTPGQGLQFLFEYFSETQRNKGNFPGRFSGRQFSNSRSEMNVSTLELGDSALYLCASSPPTSESTDTQYFGPGTRLTVL.